One and the same sample provided the 32 T cell receptor beta chains below, sequenced in a study of Ad26.COV2.S vaccination and SARS-CoV-2 variants. Using immunoSEQ multiplex PCR, the repertoire was profiled, and TCRdb retains in-frame clones only, with some absent. This repertoire shows around 300,000 clones, less than 90% found once; its top ten account for 6.4%. Stated treatment: about 20 received Ad26.COV2.S at low or high dose, single or two shots; several received placebo; per-sample allocation not given. All samples were drawn on day 63, counting from the first vaccine or placebo injection. Sequences were derived from peripheral blood, sampled in a trial of Ad26.COV2.S vaccine versus placebo. The receptors come from a person aged 18 to 59 who received the Ad26.COV2.S COVID-19 vaccine or a placebo.

J is TRBJ1-2 and V is TRBV5-4; D is undetermined. The CDR3 consists of 14 residues. Germline-derived CDR1 and CDR2 are SGHNT and YYREEE (reference sequence). V gave up 0 bases and J gave up 4 bases, with 10 bases separating them. The CDR3 region is CASSLGETVYGYTF. In DNA, the CDR3 is TGTGCCAGCAGCTTGGGCGAAACAGTCTATGGCTACACCTTC.

This clone was found once. The J gene is TRBJ1-2, the V gene TRBV3-1 (or the pseudogene TRBV3-2), with D possibly TRBD1 on 6 matching bases. Germline loops: CDR1 LGHDT, CDR2 YNNKEL (reference sequence). V lost 3 bases, J lost 0 bases, and 8 bases lay in between. The CDR3 runs 14 residues. CDR3 coding DNA: TGTGCCAGCAGCCAGACAGGTACTAACTATGGCTACACCTTC. The encoded protein is CASSQTGTNYGYTF.

The count of this clone is one. J is TRBJ2-5 and V is TRBV5-1, with 13 bases lining up with TRBD2. With V trimmed by 0 bases and J by 5 bases, 7 bases remained unmatched. Germline V gene lookup returns CDR1 SGHRS and CDR2 YFSETQ. CDR3 length: 17 amino acids. Written as DNA, the CDR3 is TGCGCCAGCAGCTTGGAAGGACTAGCGGGAGTATGGGAGACCCAGTACTTC. Its protein is CASSLEGLAGVWETQYF. The variable domain in full, completed from reference TRBV5-1 and TRBJ2-5, reads KAGVTQTPRYLIKTRGQQVTLSCSPISGHRSVSWYQQTPGQGLQFLFEYFSETQRNKGNFPGRFSGRQFSNSRSEMNVSTLELGDSALYLCASSLEGLAGVWETQYFGPGTRLLVL.

CDR3 bases: TGTGCCAGCAGCAGACCAGGGAGTGACCCCACTGAAGCTTTCTTT. Protein: CASSRPGSDPTEAFF. The genes are TRBV7-3 and TRBJ1-1; possibly TRBD1 for D (5 bases). This CDR3 region has 15 residues. Trimming shortened V by 5 bases and J by 4 bases, and 17 bases separated the two germline ends. Germline CDR1 and CDR2: SGHTA and FQGTGA.

The chain links TRBV28 to TRBJ2-7, with a possible D match to TRBD1 (5 bases). Germline V gene data show CDR1 as MDHEN and CDR2 as SYDVKM. This CDR3 spans 12 amino acids. V lost 5 bases and J lost 4, with 9 bases in between. Written as DNA, the CDR3 is TGTGCCAGCAGTAGGACAATTTACGAGCAGTACTTC. Translated, it gives CASSRTIYEQYF. The whole variable domain, remainder taken from reference TRBV28 and TRBJ2-7, is DVKVTQSSRYLVKRTGEKVFLECVQDMDHENMFWYRQDPGLGLRLIYFSYDVKMKEKGDIPEGYSVSREKKERFSLILESASTNQTSMYLCASSRTIYEQYFGPGTRLTVT.

This rearrangement joins TRBV10-3 to TRBJ2-3; D call uncertain. V lost 2 bases to trimming and J lost 6 bases, with 3 bases between them. Germline assignment: CDR1 ENHRY and CDR2 SYGVKD. This CDR3 contains 11 residues. This CDR3 is CAISEGDTQYF. CDR3 DNA: TGTGCCATCAGTGAGGGGGATACGCAGTATTTT.

This clone occurred once. The chain carries TRBV28 and TRBJ2-1, with TRBD1 identical over 7 bases. CDR3 size: 15 residues. The V gene end was trimmed by 6 bases and the J gene end by 2 bases; junction bases not matched to a gene: 7. The germline V gene encodes CDR1 MDHEN and CDR2 SYDVKM. CDR3 residues: CASSHDRATYNEQFF. The CDR3 DNA follows: TGTGCCAGCAGCCATGACAGGGCCACCTACAATGAGCAGTTCTTC.

J is TRBJ1-4 and V is TRBV9; D gene unclear. V lost 3 bases and J lost 2, with 11 bases in between. CDR3 length equals 15 residues. Germline-derived CDR1 and CDR2 are SGDLS and YYNGEE. For the CDR3, the DNA is TGTGCCAGCAGCGGCCGGGCTGCGACTAATGAAAAACTGTTTTTT. Residues: CASSGRAATNEKLFF.

The rearrangement joins TRBV9 to TRBJ2-2; TRBD1 might be the D (7 bases). Germline V gene sequence: CDR1 SGDLS, CDR2 YYNGEE. V lost 5 bases and J 0 bases, leaving 14 bases between the germline ends. This CDR3 is built from 16 residues. CDR3 region: CASSRGQGANTGELFF. CDR3 nucleotide sequence: TGTGCCAGCAGTCGGGGGCAGGGGGCGAACACCGGGGAGCTGTTTTTT.

This clone came up once. V gene TRBV30 combines with J gene TRBJ2-7; D gene unclear. The CDR3 contains 15 residues. Germline CDR1 GTSNPN, CDR2 SVGIG (reference sequence). Between the trimmed V and J ends, which lost 3 bases and 3 bases, there was a span of 18 bases. CDR3 DNA sequence: TGTGCCTGGAGGGCCGGGTCTGGAAGTTACTACGAGCAGTACTTC. It specifies CAWRAGSGSYYEQYF.

This chain connects TRBV6-8 to TRBJ1-5; TRBD1 matches 9 bases. Germline CDR1 is MNHGY and CDR2 is SAAAGT. The CDR3 is 14 residues long. The ends lost 4 bases at V and 4 bases at J; junction bases unmatched: 2. Here the CDR3 reads CASSFGTGNQPQHF. The CDR3 DNA follows: TGTGCCAGCAGTTTTGGGACAGGGAATCAGCCCCAGCATTTT.

The genes are TRBV27 and TRBJ1-6, with D tentatively TRBD1 (5 bases). The CDR3 covers 16 residues. Per the germline V gene, CDR1 is MNHEY and CDR2 is SMNVEV (reference sequence). Deletions cut 6 bases from V and 0 bases from J, with 12 bases between. The CDR3: CASRPGGSSYNSPLHF. CDR3 DNA sequence: TGTGCCAGCAGGCCGGGGGGGAGCTCCTATAATTCACCCCTCCACTTT.

The chain carries TRBV6-5 and TRBJ1-3, with 9 bases aligning to TRBD1. This CDR3 spans 15 amino acids. V shed 7 bases and J 2 bases; nucleotides not matched to a gene: 6. Germline lookup yields CDR1 MNHEY and CDR2 SVGAGI. In DNA form, the CDR3 reads TGTGCCAGCAAACCGGGACAGGGAACTGGAAACACCATATATTTT. It yields the protein CASKPGQGTGNTIYF.

The chain uses TRBV5-1 and TRBJ2-3, with D maybe TRBD1 (5 bases). V lost 5 bases to trimming and J lost 5 bases, with 12 bases between them. The CDR3 spans 13 residues. Per the germline V gene, CDR1 is SGHRS and CDR2 is YFSETQ. CDR3 residues: CASSQAGRDTQYF. The CDR3 coding sequence is TGCGCCAGCAGTCAAGCAGGGCGAGATACGCAGTATTTT. The complete variable domain, with remaining parts taken from reference TRBV5-1 and TRBJ2-3, reads KAGVTQTPRYLIKTRGQQVTLSCSPISGHRSVSWYQQTPGQGLQFLFEYFSETQRNKGNFPGRFSGRQFSNSRSEMNVSTLELGDSALYLCASSQAGRDTQYFGPGTRLTVL.

This rearrangement joins TRBV5-8 to TRBJ2-6, with 7 bases aligning to TRBD1. Germline lookup yields CDR1 SGHTS and CDR2 YDEGEE. The CDR3 is 18 residues long. V was clipped by 2 bases and J by 0 bases; unmatched bases: 8. CDR3: CASSLRQGSSSGANVLTF. For the CDR3, the DNA is TGTGCCAGCAGCTTACGACAGGGTTCAAGCTCTGGGGCCAACGTCCTGACTTTC. Full variable domain (missing parts from reference TRBV5-8 and TRBJ2-6): EAGVTQSPTHLIKTRGQQATLRCSPISGHTSVYWYQQALGLGLQFLLWYDEGEERNRGNFPPRFSGRQFPNYSSELNVNALELEDSALYLCASSLRQGSSSGANVLTFGAGSRLTVL.

The chain has TRBV6-5 and TRBJ2-7; 9 bases line up with TRBD2. Per germline, CDR1 MNHEY and CDR2 SVGAGI. The CDR3 contains 16 residues. V lost 6 bases, J lost 4 bases, and 13 bases stayed unmatched. The CDR3 DNA is TGTGCCAGCAGCTACGGGTGGCGGGAGGGCCCGTACGAGCAGTACTTC. Translation: CASSYGWREGPYEQYF.

The CDR3: CSFLTSGSYNEQFF. The CDR3 nucleotides are TGCAGCTTCCTGACTAGCGGGAGTTACAATGAGCAGTTCTTC. The chain employs TRBV29-1 and TRBJ2-1; 12 nucleotides align to TRBD2. The CDR3 spans 14 residues. The V segment lost 8 bases and the J segment 4 bases; nucleotides outside the gene matches: 6. From germline, CDR1 is SQVTM and CDR2 ANQGSEA.

Remarks on this clone: Within the sample, other DNA sequences also encode this same CDR3. The gene calls are TRBV27 and TRBJ2-7; D might be TRBD1 or TRBD2, each matching 5 bases. V was clipped by 2 bases and J by 4 bases, with 6 bases between them. The CDR3 sequence is 12 residues long. Per the germline V gene, CDR1 is MNHEY and CDR2 is SMNVEV (reference sequence). The CDR3 DNA follows: TGTGCCAGCAGTTTAGGGGGATACGAGCAGTACTTC. Residues: CASSLGGYEQYF.

The genes are TRBV19 and TRBJ1-1, with unresolved D. From germline, CDR1 is LNHDA and CDR2 SQIVND (reference sequence). The CDR3 runs to 12 residues. V was trimmed by 3 bases and J by 9 bases, leaving 11 bases between them. The CDR3 here is CASSIGALKAFF. The CDR3 coding sequence is TGTGCCAGTAGTATCGGTGCTCTTAAAGCTTTCTTT.

The gene calls are TRBV7-9 and TRBJ1-5; possible D gene TRBD1, 5 bases. With 5 bases removed from V and 3 bases from J, the gap between germline ends came to 17 bases. Per germline, CDR1 SEHNR and CDR2 FQNEAQ (reference sequence). The CDR3 length is 16 residues. The CDR3 sequence is CASSLQGSHPNQPQHF. For the CDR3, the DNA is TGTGCCAGCAGCCTCCAGGGCTCCCACCCCAATCAGCCCCAGCATTTT. The full variable domain, with the rest looked up from reference TRBV7-9 and TRBJ1-5, is DTGVSQNPRHKITKRGQNVTFRCDPISEHNRLYWYRQTLGQGPEFLTYFQNEAQLEKSRLLSDRFSAERPKGSFSTLEIQRTEQGDSAMYLCASSLQGSHPNQPQHFGDGTRLSIL.

The J gene is TRBJ2-4, the V gene TRBV7-2; D is possibly TRBD2 (6 bases). The CDR3 sequence is 18 residues long. Trimming shortened V by 1 base and J by 1 base, and 17 bases separated the two germline ends. The germline V gene encodes CDR1 SGHTA and CDR2 FQGNSA. The CDR3 sequence is CASSLGRGGGGAKNIQYF. The CDR3 DNA reads TGTGCCAGCAGCTTAGGCAGAGGAGGTGGGGGGGCCAAAAACATTCAGTACTTC. Full variable domain (outside the CDR3, taken from reference TRBV7-2 and TRBJ2-4): GAGVSQSPSNKVTEKGKDVELRCDPISGHTALYWYRQSLGQGLEFLIYFQGNSAPDKSGLPSDRFSAERTGGSVSTLTIQRTQQEDSAVYLCASSLGRGGGGAKNIQYFGAGTRLSVL.

The V gene is TRBV5-6, the J gene TRBJ1-4; D perhaps matches TRBD1 (6 bases). The CDR3 runs to 15 residues. Germline assignment: CDR1 SGHDT and CDR2 YYEEEE. The V end was cut by 4 bases, the J end by 5 bases, with 15 bases between. The CDR3 nucleotides read TGTGCCAGCAGCCACAGGGTCGGTCTCAATGAAAAACTGTTTTTT. Amino acid sequence: CASSHRVGLNEKLFF. The full variable domain, completed using reference TRBV5-6 and TRBJ1-4, is DAGVTQSPTHLIKTRGQQVTLRCSPKSGHDTVSWYQQALGQGPQFIFQYYEEEERQRGNFPDRFSGHQFPNYSSELNVNALLLGDSALYLCASSHRVGLNEKLFFGSGTQLSVL.

The chain combines TRBV2 with TRBJ1-4, with D maybe TRBD1 (6 bases). CDR3 size: 17 residues. V shed 2 bases and J shed 4 bases, with 17 bases lying between them. The germline V gene has CDR1 SNHLY and CDR2 FYNNEI. The CDR3 region is CASSELGAWANNEKLFF. The CDR3, as DNA: TGTGCCAGCAGTGAATTGGGGGCGTGGGCCAATAATGAAAAACTGTTTTTT. The full variable domain, its missing parts supplied by reference TRBV2 and TRBJ1-4, is EPEVTQTPSHQVTQMGQEVILRCVPISNHLYFYWYRQILGQKVEFLVSFYNNEISEKSEIFDDQFSVERPDGSNFTLKIRSTKLEDSAMYFCASSELGAWANNEKLFFGSGTQLSVL.

J is TRBJ1-5 and V is TRBV4-1; D is perhaps TRBD1 (5 bases). Germline-derived CDR1 and CDR2 are MGHRA and YSYEKL. V gave up 5 bases and J gave up 0 bases, with 11 bases separating them. The CDR3 runs 15 residues. This CDR3 reads CASSSRQSSNQPQHF. DNA for the CDR3: TGCGCCAGCAGCAGTCGACAGAGTAGCAATCAGCCCCAGCATTTT.

This chain links TRBV27 with TRBJ2-1; a weak D match, TRBD1 (5 bases). Trimming stripped 5 bases from V and 5 bases from J, with 13 bases between. Germline CDR1 is MNHEY and CDR2 is SMNVEV (reference sequence). CDR3 length equals 14 residues. CDR3 region: CASSPLTTDNEQFF. The CDR3 DNA follows: TGTGCCAGCAGTCCCCTGACGACAGACAATGAGCAGTTCTTC.

The chain links TRBV6-5 to TRBJ1-2; TRBD1 matches 10 bases. V was clipped by 3 bases and J by 4 bases; unmatched bases: 5. Germline lookup yields CDR1 MNHEY and CDR2 SVGAGI. The CDR3 has 15 amino acids. CDR3 sequence reads: CASSYPGQGVYGYTF. As DNA, the CDR3 is TGTGCCAGCAGTTATCCTGGACAGGGGGTCTATGGCTACACCTTC.

The V and J genes are TRBV27 and TRBJ2-6; D gene ambiguous. The CDR3 covers 16 residues. Trimming removed 6 bases from V and 0 bases from J, with 12 bases in between. Germline-derived CDR1 and CDR2 are MNHEY and SMNVEV (reference sequence). The CDR3 reads CASRGRFGSGANVLTF. In DNA, the CDR3 is TGTGCCAGCAGGGGCAGGTTTGGCTCTGGGGCCAACGTCCTGACTTTC.

The J gene is TRBJ1-1, the V gene TRBV5-1; 7 nucleotides match TRBD1. Trimming took 3 bases from V and 6 from J; bases not matched to a gene: 8. The length of the CDR3 is 14 residues. Germline-derived CDR1 and CDR2 are SGHRS and YFSETQ. In DNA form, the CDR3 reads TGCGCCAGCAGCTCCGGGACAGCGGGGGCTGAAGCTTTCTTT. This translates into CASSSGTAGAEAFF.

The CDR3 sequence: CASSPSGSSYNSPLHF. For the CDR3, the DNA is TGTGCCAGCAGCCCCTCAGGGAGCTCCTATAATTCACCCCTCCACTTT. The chain uses TRBV5-6 and TRBJ1-6; a weak D match, TRBD1 (5 bases). V was trimmed by 4 bases and J by 0 bases, leaving 11 bases between them. The length of the CDR3 is 16 residues. Germline-derived CDR1 and CDR2 are SGHDT and YYEEEE.

The chain employs TRBV11-2 and TRBJ2-2, with 8 bases aligning to TRBD2. Germline CDR1 and CDR2: SGHAT and FQNNGV. The CDR3 runs 17 residues. J was trimmed by 2 bases and V by 3 bases; bases with no gene match: 8. The CDR3 region is CASSLRRGARNTGELFF. The CDR3 nucleotides read TGTGCCAGCAGCTTGCGGCGGGGGGCACGTAACACCGGGGAGCTGTTTTTT.

The CDR3: CASSQRTSGSVSSYNEQFF. DNA for the CDR3: TGTGCCAGCAGTCAAAGGACTAGCGGGAGTGTGAGCTCCTACAATGAGCAGTTCTTC. The V and J genes are TRBV11-3 and TRBJ2-1, with 13 bases lining up with TRBD2. Germline-derived CDR1 and CDR2 are SGHNT and YENEEA. The CDR3 spans 19 residues. V lost 6 bases and J lost 0; bases outside the gene matches: 11.

This sequence joins TRBV5-1 and TRBJ1-1; 8 nucleotides align to TRBD1. This CDR3 has 15 amino acids. Germline values: CDR1 SGHRS, CDR2 YFSETQ. V shed 3 bases and J 0 bases; nucleotides not matched to a gene: 4. CDR3 loop: CASSSETGVNTEAFF. The CDR3 DNA reads as TGCGCCAGCAGCTCGGAGACAGGGGTGAACACTGAAGCTTTCTTT.